This T cell receptor (beta chain) appears in the sequencing data of a study of OX40 agonist ivuxolimab in advanced cancers. As for the study in general: Each patient was given ivuxolimab into a vein every 2 weeks, at 0.01 to 10 mg/kg.

As regards this clone: Antigen specificity is unknown.

Per germline, CDR1 SGHAT and CDR2 FQNNGV. The J segment lost 2 bases and the V segment lost 2 bases, leaving 11 bases of the junction unmatched. The CDR3 length is 17 residues. The assay was immunoSEQ multiplex PCR, and TCRdb's table has in-frame clones only and misses some. The sample lists over 25,000 clones; 65% to 80% were seen once. Study results and caveats: CD4+ and CD8+ blood T cells expanded clonally by week 6 at 0.1 to 3.0 mg/kg.

This material consisted of CD4+ or CD8+ T cells sorted from blood, taken in a trial of the OX40 agonist ivuxolimab. The chain is built from TRBV11-2 and TRBJ2-7; TRBD2 agrees at 8 bases. The TCR comes from an adult with an advanced solid tumor such as melanoma, head and neck, liver or kidney cancer. The CDR3, as DNA: TGTGCCAGCAGCTTACATCTTTCGCGGGAGGCCCCCTACGAGCAGTACTTC. It is translated as CASSLHLSREAPYEQYF.